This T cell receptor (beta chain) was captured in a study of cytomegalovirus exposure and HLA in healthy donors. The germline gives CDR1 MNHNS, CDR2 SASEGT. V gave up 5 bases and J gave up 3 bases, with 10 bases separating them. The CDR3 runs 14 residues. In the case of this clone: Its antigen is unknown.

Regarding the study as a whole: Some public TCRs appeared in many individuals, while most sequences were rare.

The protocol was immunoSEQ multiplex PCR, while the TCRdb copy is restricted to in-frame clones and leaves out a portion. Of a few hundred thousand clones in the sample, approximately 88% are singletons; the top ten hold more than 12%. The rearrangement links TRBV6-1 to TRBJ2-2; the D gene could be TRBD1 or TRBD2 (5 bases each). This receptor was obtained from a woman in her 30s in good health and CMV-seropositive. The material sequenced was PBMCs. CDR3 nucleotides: TGTGCCAGCAGTCGGGACCAACACACCGGGGAGCTGTTTTTT. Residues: CASSRDQHTGELFF.